This T cell receptor beta chain is drawn from a study of vaccination and CD4 T cells after COVID-19 (dated by TCRdb to 2021 to 2024). Broadly, across the study: SARS-CoV-2 positivity had been established in the convalescent patients by nasal swab PCR, and mild disease was recorded in roughly 10 of these patients and severe disease in one. The convalescent cohort included six males and four females, with two Hispanic individuals, seven Caucasians, two Asians and one multiracial person. Participants got two doses of the Pfizer-BioNTech BNT162b2 vaccine (n=8) or two doses of the Moderna mRNA-1273 vaccine (n=2). Post-COVID blood samples were collected from convalescent patients a median of around 100 days after diagnosis, with a range of about 35 to 180 days. Post-vaccine blood samples were collected a median of about 72 days after the second vaccine dose, ranging from about 13 to 241 days. Overlapping spike peptide pools from SARS-CoV-2 and from the common cold coronaviruses HCoV-NL63, HCoV-OC43 and HCoV-229E were used as culture stimuli. In control cultures, a CEFX viral epitope pool was used as positive control, an HIV-1 Nef peptide pool was used as negative control, or no peptide was added. In around ten COVID-19 convalescent patients and a handful of infection-naive healthy vaccine recipients, the spike-specific CD4+ TCR repertoire before mRNA vaccination was compared with the repertoire after mRNA vaccination.

Study-level results and caveats: The median number of SARS-CoV-2-reactive clonotypes rose from 20 to 25 after infection to about 40 after vaccination, but the change was not significant. In convalescent patients, nearly all vaccine-specific clones (304 of 307) were found to be mono-reactive for SARS-CoV-2 spike rather than cross-reactive with common cold coronaviruses. Among the post-vaccine SARS-CoV-2-reactive clones in convalescent patients, a median around 90% showed up only after vaccination, which suggests vaccine-specific priming. The number of convalescent patients in the study was relatively small, and the study did not examine early timepoints following natural infection.

The sample holds a few counts of this clonotype. There is no known antigen for this receptor. No much larger clonotype is one base removed from it; base qualities were not supplied. There are 16 amino acids in the CDR3, from cysteine to phenylalanine inclusive. Here the CDR3 DNA is all that survives: 48 bases in frame from base 1. The germline ends are 13 bases apart after V is trimmed by 4 bases and J by 0 bases. CDR1 MDHEN and CDR2 SYDVKM were looked up in the germline V gene. The library was obtained by PCR. DNA from cultured CD4+ T cells was subjected to TCR sequencing with the Oncomine TCR Beta short-read assay at the Johns Hopkins FTIC core. The QIAamp micro DNA kit was used to extract genomic DNA from the cultured CD4+ T cells. Oncomine TCR Beta libraries from cultured CD4+ T cells were pooled with unique dual indexes and sequenced on an Illumina iSeq 100. The authors processed their data as follows. Non-productive sequences were removed, and CDR3s not starting with C, not ending with F or W, or shorter than 7 amino acids were discarded. Antigen-specific clonotypes were identified using the MANAFEST web application through comparison of peptide-stimulated wells with reference and other culture wells. To be called positive, a clone needed an FDR below 0.05, an odds ratio above 5, and a productive frequency above 0.1% in at least two of three replicate wells. Clonotypes that were significantly expanded in both SARS-CoV-2 spike wells and at least one common cold coronavirus spike condition were defined as cross-reactive. Similarity between CDR3 sequences was evaluated in R version 3.6.1 using Levenshtein distances (stringdist) and unrooted phylogenetic trees (ape). Through fastp at Q25 and MiXCR, TCRdb rebuilt clones from the public reads, retaining in-frame beta chains. One record per CDR3 amino acid sequence lists the most common genes and DNA. The V and J calls were determined by TCRdb, not by the authors. The sample table shows about 10,000 distinct CDR3 sequences, and around 40% are seen once. 29% of the sample goes to the ten largest clones.

The treatment or condition label corresponds to: approximately nine-day PBMC culture with coronavirus spike peptide pools or control peptides (ViraFEST assay). To expand antigen-specific T cells with peptide pools and then pick out the expanded clonotypes through TCR sequencing, the study relied on the ViraFEST assay. The convalescent patients' positive SARS-CoV-2 PCR tests fell between March and December 2020, which was before the Alpha, Beta and Delta variants emerged in the United States. Each well held 2.2 million or so PBMCs cultured with 9 to 10 ug/ml peptide pools in IMDM containing about 5% human AB serum and approximately 10 IU/ml IL-2. Half of the culture medium was replaced with fresh IL-2-containing medium on days 3 and 7. After less than 12 days of culture, CD4+ T cells were isolated by negative selection using the EasySep CD4+ T cell isolation kit. PBMCs were separated from whole blood using Ficoll-Paque Plus gradient centrifugation and then either used fresh or cryopreserved at -140C. Culture conditions were generally each tested in triplicate wells.

Rearrangement joined TRBV28 to TRBJ1-3; no confident D gene assignment can be made. This sequence was found in a human donor who had recovered from COVID-19. The specimen was CD4+ T cells from blood, cultured in vitro. The CDR3 region: CASSSGDANSGNTIYF. The DNA reads as follows: TGTGCCAGCAGTTCTGGCGACGCCAACTCTGGAAACACCATATATTTT.